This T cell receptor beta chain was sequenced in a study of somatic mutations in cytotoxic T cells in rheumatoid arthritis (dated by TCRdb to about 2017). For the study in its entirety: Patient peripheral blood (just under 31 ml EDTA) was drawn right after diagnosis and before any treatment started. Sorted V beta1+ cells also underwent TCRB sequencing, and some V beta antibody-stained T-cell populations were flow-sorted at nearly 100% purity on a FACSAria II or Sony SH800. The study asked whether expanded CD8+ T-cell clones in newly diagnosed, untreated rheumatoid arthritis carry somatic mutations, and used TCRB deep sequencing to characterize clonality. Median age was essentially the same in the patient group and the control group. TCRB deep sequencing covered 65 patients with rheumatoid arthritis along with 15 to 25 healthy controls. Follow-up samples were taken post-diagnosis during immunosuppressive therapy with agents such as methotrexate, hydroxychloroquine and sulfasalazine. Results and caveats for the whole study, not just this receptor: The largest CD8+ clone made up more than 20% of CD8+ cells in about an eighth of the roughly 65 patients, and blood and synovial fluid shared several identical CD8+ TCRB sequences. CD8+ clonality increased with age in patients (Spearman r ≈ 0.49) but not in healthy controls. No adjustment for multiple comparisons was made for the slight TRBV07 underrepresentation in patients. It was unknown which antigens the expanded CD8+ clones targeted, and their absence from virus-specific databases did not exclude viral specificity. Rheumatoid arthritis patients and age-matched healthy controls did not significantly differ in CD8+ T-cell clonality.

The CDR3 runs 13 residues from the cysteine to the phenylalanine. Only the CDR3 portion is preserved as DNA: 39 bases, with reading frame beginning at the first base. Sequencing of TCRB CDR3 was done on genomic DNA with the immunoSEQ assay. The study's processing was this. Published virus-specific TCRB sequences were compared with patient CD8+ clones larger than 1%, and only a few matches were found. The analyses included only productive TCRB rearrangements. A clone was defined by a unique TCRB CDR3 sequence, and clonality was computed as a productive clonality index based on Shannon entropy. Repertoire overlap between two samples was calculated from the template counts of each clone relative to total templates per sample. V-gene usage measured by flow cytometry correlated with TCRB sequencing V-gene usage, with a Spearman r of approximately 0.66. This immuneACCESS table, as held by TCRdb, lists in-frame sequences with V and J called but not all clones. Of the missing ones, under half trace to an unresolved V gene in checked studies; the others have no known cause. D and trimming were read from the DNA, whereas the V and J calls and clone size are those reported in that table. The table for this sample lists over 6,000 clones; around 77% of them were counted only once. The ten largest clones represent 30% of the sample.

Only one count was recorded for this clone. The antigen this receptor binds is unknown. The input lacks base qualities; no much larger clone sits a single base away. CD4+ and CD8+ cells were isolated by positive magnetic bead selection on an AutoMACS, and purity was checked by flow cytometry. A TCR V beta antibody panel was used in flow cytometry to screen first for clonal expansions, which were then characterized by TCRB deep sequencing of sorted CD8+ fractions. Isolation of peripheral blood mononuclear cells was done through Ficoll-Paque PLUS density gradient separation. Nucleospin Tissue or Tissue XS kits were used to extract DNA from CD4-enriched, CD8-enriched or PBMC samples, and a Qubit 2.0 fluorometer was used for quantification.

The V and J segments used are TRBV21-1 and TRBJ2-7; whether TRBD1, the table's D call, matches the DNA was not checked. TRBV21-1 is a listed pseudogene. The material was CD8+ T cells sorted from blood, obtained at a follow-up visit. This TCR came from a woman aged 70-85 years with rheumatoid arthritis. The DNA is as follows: TGTGCCAGCAGCAAAGGACAGGGCCACGAGCAGTACTTC. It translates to CASSKGQGHEQYF.